These T cell receptor beta chains were read from a single sample in a study of CD4 T cells in relation to SARS-CoV-2 and coronaviruses. Repertoires were generated with immunoSEQ multiplex PCR, while TCRdb's copy carries only in-frame clones and drops some. The sample shows approximately 38,000 clones, around 87% of them seen only once. Sequencing was carried out using memory CD4+ T cells from PBMCs. The receptors originated from an adult with COVID-19. The CDR3 runs from the conserved cysteine through the conserved F or W. A D gene is named only where the DNA matches it firmly. Rows may omit the clone size; those that give it use once, few, many or a size class.

>.|TRBJ2-6|TRBV11-2|.
TGTGCCAGCAGCTTAAGTCCGCTCCTTGGGGCCAACGTCCTGACTTTC
CASSLSPLLGANVLTF
>.|TRBJ1-5|TRBV28|.
TGTGCCAGCAGTTTTCCCCGGGACCCCCGAGGAAATCAGCCCCAGCATTTT
CASSFPRDPRGNQPQHF
>TRBD2|TRBJ2-2|TRBV3-1/TRBV3-2|.
TGTGCCAGCAGCCAAGATGCCCCACTAGCGGGGGGGGCAGGGGAGCTGTTTTTT
CASSQDAPLAGGAGELFF
>.|TRBJ2-1|TRBV11-2|.
TGTGCCAGCAGCTTAGCTGCAGGGTATGGCAATGAGCAGTTCTTC
CASSLAAGYGNEQFF
>.|TRBJ1-2|TRBV27|.
TGTGCCAGCAGTTTATCGATTTACGATGGCTACACCTTC
CASSLSIYDGYTF
>TRBD1|TRBJ1-2|TRBV2|.
TGTGCCAGCAGTATCCATCGGGACAGGGGGTTCTATGGCTACACCTTC
CASSIHRDRGFYGYTF
>.|TRBJ1-3|TRBV7-6|.
TGTGCCAGCAGCTTATCGGGAACGGTCCGCGACTCTGGAAACACCATATATTTT
CASSLSGTVRDSGNTIYF
>.|TRBJ1-5|TRBV2|.
TGTGCCAGCACCGAAGGCGGACGAGGCTGGCCCCAGCATTTT
CASTEGGRGWPQHF
>TRBD1|TRBJ2-2|TRBV14|.
TGTGCCAGCAGCCGAACCGGGACAGGGTTGGACGGGGAGCTGTTTTTT
CASSRTGTGLDGELFF
>.|TRBJ1-6|TRBV11-2|.
TGTGCCAGCAGCCCAGAACAGGCCTACTCACCCCTCCACTTT
CASSPEQAYSPLHF
>.|TRBJ1-4|TRBV18|.
TGTGCCAGCTCACCATCGAAGGGGACTAATGAAAAACTGTTTTTT
CASSPSKGTNEKLFF
>.|TRBJ2-7|TRBV5-1|.
TGCGCCAGCAGCCTGAGCCAGGGGCGGTACGAGCAGTACTTC
CASSLSQGRYEQYF
>TRBD2|TRBJ2-1|TRBV5-4|.
TGTGCCAGCAGCTTCGGGGGGGAATCCTACAATGAGCAGTTCTTC
CASSFGGESYNEQFF
>TRBD2|TRBJ2-1|TRBV5-1|few
TGCGCCAGCAGCGGGGGAGGGGTCGTTAATGAGCAGTTCTTC
CASSGGGVVNEQFF
>.|TRBJ2-3|TRBV6-4|.
TGTGCCAGCAGTGACACATACCAAGATACGCAGTATTTT
CASSDTYQDTQYF
>.|TRBJ1-2|TRBV29-1|.
TGCAGCGTTGATCTCCGTGCTGGTGGCTACACCTTC
CSVDLRAGGYTF
>TRBD1|TRBJ2-7|TRBV24-1|.
TGTGCCACCAGTGATGCAGCCAGGGGGAACGAGCAGTACTTC
CATSDAARGNEQYF
>TRBD2|TRBJ2-7|TRBV18|.
TGTGCCAGCTCACTTTTAGCGGGGGCCCAGCCCCAAGGCTCCTACGAGCAGTACTTC
CASSLLAGAQPQGSYEQYF
>.|TRBJ2-3|TRBV27|.
TGTGCCAGCAGTCCCCTCCAGGGCTCCGATACGCAGTATTTT
CASSPLQGSDTQYF
>.|TRBJ1-1|TRBV18|.
TGTGCCAGCTCGTCTGGACCCAACACTGAAGCTTTCTTT
CASSSGPNTEAFF
>.|TRBJ1-3|TRBV30|.
TGTGCCTGGACCGACGATATAGGCAGGACCTCTGGAAACACCATATATTTT
CAWTDDIGRTSGNTIYF
>TRBD1|TRBJ2-7|TRBV5-1|.
TGCGCCAGCAGCTTGACGGGACAGGGGAAGGGGTACGAGCAGTACTTC
CASSLTGQGKGYEQYF
>TRBD1|TRBJ1-2|TRBV24-1|.
TGTGCCACCAGTGACCGACAGGGTCGTGGCTACACCTTC
CATSDRQGRGYTF
>TRBD1|TRBJ1-6|TRBV11-2|.
TGTGCCAGCAGCTTAGCCCTAGGACAGGGTGGCAATCACTTT
CASSLALGQGGNHF
>.|TRBJ2-1|TRBV28|.
TGTGCCAGCAGCCGTGGTACTAGTGATATGAATGAGCAGTTCTTC
CASSRGTSDMNEQFF
>TRBD1|TRBJ2-7|TRBV6-5|.
TGTGCCAGCAGTCAGGGACAGCGCTACGAGCAGTACTTC
CASSQGQRYEQYF
>TRBD1|TRBJ2-7|TRBV18|.
TGTGCCAGCTCACTCGGGACAGGTCAGCCCTACGAGCAGTACTTC
CASSLGTGQPYEQYF
>TRBD1|TRBJ1-5|TRBV19|.
TGTGCCAGTACCCTCATGGACAGGGGTACCAATCAGCCCCAGCATTTT
CASTLMDRGTNQPQHF
>.|TRBJ1-2|TRBV3-1/TRBV3-2|.
TGTGCCAGCAGCCAAACTTTCCAGGCCGCCGGCTACACCTTC
CASSQTFQAAGYTF
>TRBD2|TRBJ2-1|TRBV4-2|.
TGTGCCAGCAGCCCGTTGGCGGGGGGCAACCATGAGCAGTTCTTC
CASSPLAGGNHEQFF
>.|TRBJ2-7|TRBV2|.
TGTGCCAGCACTGCCAGGGGCGGCTCCTACGAGCAGTACTTC
CASTARGGSYEQYF
>.|TRBJ2-1|TRBV12-3/TRBV12-4|.
TGTGCCAGCAGTTTTGGGCTTCTAGAGCAGTTCTTC
CASSFGLLEQFF
>.|TRBJ2-5|TRBV7-2|once
TGTGCCAGCAGCTTGCAGGAAGTGGAGACCCAGTACTTC
CASSLQEVETQYF
>.|TRBJ1-6|TRBV27|.
TGTGCCAGCAGTTTTCAGAATTCACCCCTCCACTTT
CASSFQNSPLHF